The 18 T cell receptor beta chains in this list originate from one sample, sequenced in a study of T cells in Graves' hyperthyroidism and ophthalmopathy. Amplification yielded TCR beta CDR3 regions, with RNA transcripts as the source. The HTBI primer set served for first-round RT-PCR of the TCR CDR3. Using its own MiXCR run on the multiplex PCR reads, TCRdb lists one record per CDR3 protein. The table shows 550,000 to 800,000 distinct CDR3 sequences, with 15% to 20% occurring only once. Material: blood. Receptors were obtained from a man aged 50 or older with Graves' hyperthyroidism.

In its sample, this clonotype was seen many times. The chain has TRBV28 and TRBJ1-2; D possibly corresponds to TRBD1 (5 bases). This CDR3 is built from 11 residues. CDR1 is MDHEN and CDR2 is SYDVKM in the germline V gene. V was pared by 8 bases and J by 2 bases, with 6 bases between. CDR3 nucleotides: TGTGCCAGCGCAGGGAACTATGGCTACACCTTC. Amino acids: CASAGNYGYTF.

This clonotype was observed many times. This chain connects TRBV2 to TRBJ2-5; D call uncertain. Trimming removed 7 bases from V and 4 bases from J, with 16 bases in between. This CDR3 region has 14 residues. The V gene's germline CDR1 is SNHLY and CDR2 FYNNEI. The CDR3 is CASTWTISPETQYF. The CDR3 nucleotides are TGTGCCAGCACCTGGACCATTTCCCCAGAGACCCAGTACTTC.

The chain recombines TRBV6-8 with TRBJ1-4; D gene unclear. Between the trimmed V and J ends, which lost 7 bases and 8 bases, there was a span of 14 bases. Per germline, CDR1 MNHGY and CDR2 SAAAGT. This CDR3 spans 13 amino acids. In DNA form, the CDR3 reads TGTGCCAGCAATCCAGATTACGAAGAAAAACTGTTTTTT. This encodes CASNPDYEEKLFF.

Comment on this clonotype: A read error may produce the germline difference seen at one junction end. The gene calls are TRBV28 and TRBJ1-5, with D possibly TRBD1 on 6 matching bases. This CDR3 contains 12 residues. Germline V gives CDR1 MDHEN, CDR2 SYDVKM. The CDR3 region is CAISPGGGLQHF. The DNA for the CDR3 is TGTGCCATCAGTCCGGGGGGGGGCCTGCAGCATTTT.

This clonotype was seen more than once but under ten times. The gene calls are TRBV9 and TRBJ2-7; D is ambiguous. V was cut by 0 bases and J by 5 bases, with 12 bases left in between. This CDR3 is built from 14 residues. The germline gives CDR1 SGDLS, CDR2 YYNGEE. In DNA, the CDR3 is TGTGCCAGCAGCGTAGAGGGCAGCCAAGACGAGCAGTACTTC. It translates to CASSVEGSQDEQYF.

This clonotype occurred many times. The chain uses TRBV19 and TRBJ2-7; 7 nucleotides line up with TRBD1. The germline V gene has CDR1 LNHDA and CDR2 SQIVND (reference sequence). Trimming removed 4 bases from V and 1 base from J; junction bases left unmatched: 4. The CDR3 consists of 14 residues. The DNA for the CDR3 is TGTGCCAGTAGTAGCAGGGGGATTTCCTACGAGCAGTACTTC. Protein product: CASSSRGISYEQYF.

The V and J genes are TRBV20-1 and TRBJ2-2, with 16 positions matching TRBD2. The CDR3 loop spans 18 amino acids. J lost 3 bases, V lost 0 bases, and 4 bases had no gene match. Germline CDR1 is DFQATT and CDR2 is SNEGSKA (reference sequence). This CDR3 is CSARDPGTSGRDTGELFF. The CDR3, as DNA: TGCAGTGCTAGAGATCCCGGGACTAGCGGGAGGGACACCGGGGAGCTGTTTTTT.

The chain uses TRBV5-1 and TRBJ1-2; TRBD1 matches at 8 bases. The CDR3 contains 15 residues. The V segment lost 3 bases and the J segment 8 bases; nucleotides outside the gene matches: 12. Germline values: CDR1 SGHRS, CDR2 YFSETQ. This CDR3 is CASSSVSSGTGGYTF. CDR3 sequence (DNA): TGCGCCAGCAGCTCCGTCTCGTCGGGGACAGGCGGCTACACCTTC.

The table lists this clonotype with many counts. The chain uses TRBV12-3 or TRBV12-4 and TRBJ1-3, with D perhaps TRBD1 (5 bases). V lost 3 bases and J lost 1, with 10 bases in between. The CDR3 consists of 15 residues. CDR3 DNA sequence: TGTGCCAGCAGTTTCAGGGATGGGTCTGGAAACACCATATATTTT. Translating it yields CASSFRDGSGNTIYF.

The rearrangement links TRBV9 to TRBJ2-2, with D uncertain. CDR3 length: 13 residues. Germline CDR1 reads SGDLS; CDR2 reads YYNGEE. V was clipped by 3 bases and J by 7 bases, with 10 bases between them. The CDR3 nucleotides read TGTGCCAGCAGCGGCCCCCCTGGCGGGGAGCTGTTTTTT. It is translated as CASSGPPGGELFF.

This clonotype has just a few counts. The V gene is TRBV7-9, the J gene TRBJ2-4; D call uncertain. CDR3 length: 16 amino acids. CDR1 and CDR2 from the germline V gene are SEHNR and FQNEAQ (reference sequence). V was cut by 5 bases and J by 0 bases, with 14 bases left in between. This CDR3 reads CASSISGGIAKNIQYF. Here the CDR3 DNA reads TGTGCCAGCAGCATCTCGGGCGGAATAGCCAAAAACATTCAGTACTTC. The variable domain in full, with the rest retrieved from reference TRBV7-9 and TRBJ2-4, is DTGVSQNPRHKITKRGQNVTFRCDPISEHNRLYWYRQTLGQGPEFLTYFQNEAQLEKSRLLSDRFSAERPKGSFSTLEIQRTEQGDSAMYLCASSISGGIAKNIQYFGAGTRLSVL.

This chain joins TRBV7-2 and TRBJ1-2; TRBD1 agrees at 8 bases. This CDR3 has 14 residues. In germline, CDR1 is SGHTA, CDR2 FQGNSA. With V trimmed by 5 bases and J by 7 bases, 9 bases remained unmatched. The CDR3, as DNA: TGTGCCAGCAGCACCGGACAGGGAGGCTTTGGCTACACCTTC. It codes for CASSTGQGGFGYTF.

This rearrangement joins TRBV27 to TRBJ2-7; the match to TRBD2 covers 14 bases. CDR1 and CDR2 from the germline V gene are MNHEY and SMNVEV (reference sequence). Trimming took 5 bases from V and 6 from J; bases not matched to a gene: 6. The CDR3 runs to 15 residues. CDR3 region: CASSPRTSGRSEQYF. The CDR3 nucleotides read TGTGCCAGCAGTCCTCGGACTAGCGGGAGGTCCGAGCAGTACTTC.

This chain joins TRBV2 and TRBJ2-5; TRBD2 agrees at 14 bases. This CDR3 comprises 15 residues. Unmatched junction bases numbered 4, after V lost 7 bases and J lost 3 bases. The germline gives CDR1 SNHLY, CDR2 FYNNEI. CDR3 in DNA: TGTGCCAGCACCATGGGACTAGCGGGAGAAGAGACCCAGTACTTC. It is translated as CASTMGLAGEETQYF.

This clonotype was counted between two and nine times. V and J are TRBV6-1 and TRBJ2-3; TRBD2 matches 8 bases. The V and J ends lost 6 bases and 1 base, in that order; junction bases with no gene match: 6. The CDR3 is 15 residues long. Germline loops: CDR1 MNHNS, CDR2 SASEGT. CDR3 nucleotide sequence: TGTGCCAGCAGAACCCTTAGCGGGGGCACAGATACGCAGTATTTT. It yields the protein CASRTLSGGTDTQYF.

This clonotype has a handful of counts. This chain connects TRBV28 to TRBJ1-3, with 7 bases lining up with TRBD1. This CDR3 is 16 amino acids long. V lost 4 bases, J lost 4 bases, and 10 bases stayed unmatched. Germline values: CDR1 MDHEN, CDR2 SYDVKM. CDR3 DNA: TGTGCCAGCAGTTCCGGGACAGCGGCCTCCGGAAACACCATATATTTT. Translating it yields CASSSGTAASGNTIYF. The full variable domain, with the rest looked up from reference TRBV28 and TRBJ1-3, is DVKVTQSSRYLVKRTGEKVFLECVQDMDHENMFWYRQDPGLGLRLIYFSYDVKMKEKGDIPEGYSVSREKKERFSLILESASTNQTSMYLCASSSGTAASGNTIYFGEGSWLTVV.

This clonotype was recorded at least ten times. The chain has TRBV20-1 and TRBJ2-7; D is undetermined. Trimming shortened V by 5 bases and J by 7 bases, and 15 bases separated the two germline ends. This CDR3 has 12 residues. CDR1 and CDR2 (germline): DFQATT, SNEGSKA (reference sequence). The CDR3 bases are TGCAGTGCTCTTGCTTACGCGTTGGAGCAGTACTTC. This encodes CSALAYALEQYF.

This clonotype has just a few counts. The V gene is TRBV20-1, the J gene TRBJ2-7; the D gene could be TRBD1 or TRBD2 (6 bases each). CDR1 and CDR2 from the germline V gene are DFQATT and SNEGSKA (reference sequence). The CDR3 is 14 amino acids. V was shortened by 6 bases and J by 2 bases, with 17 bases between the two germline ends. In DNA form, the CDR3 reads TGCAGTGCCCCAGAGGAGGGGGTGACCTACGAGCAGTACTTC. It is translated as CSAPEEGVTYEQYF.